Given below is one TCR beta chain in context. This receptor's antigen is unknown. Base qualities are not provided; no much larger clone lies one nucleotide away. The immunoSEQ Assay, a bias-controlled multiplex PCR, was used to amplify TCRbeta CDR3 regions from genomic DNA. Turning to the authors' computational methods: Nucleated cell counts per sample were estimated from amplification of reference gene primers within the assay. To quantify the absolute abundance of each unique TCRbeta CDR3 rearrangement, sequence reads were collapsed and filtered. For each sample, productive Simpson clonality was calculated as the square root of Simpson's diversity index over productive rearrangements. As stored in TCRdb, this immuneACCESS dataset retains in-frame rearrangements with V and J assigned. A fraction of the clones does not appear; measured against another copy, unresolved V genes explain less than half of the discrepancy, and the remainder lacks a known reason. That table supplies the V and J calls and clone size; D and trimming were determined from the DNA. This sample gives 100,000 to 150,000 clones in total; about 86% of them show up just once. The ten most abundant clones make up 2.4% of the sample.

This entry belongs to a study of blood T cell repertoires in COVID-19 (dated by TCRdb to 2019 to 2021). About the study as a whole: Samples covering the acute and convalescent phases of COVID-19 were provided by collaborators in the United States, Italy and Spain. The material from the prospective study consisted of cDNA or gDNA derived from T cells, B-cell-depleted T cells, or PBMCs. Deeply sampled blood TCRbeta repertoires from subjects exposed to, actively infected with, or recovered from COVID-19 were included in the dataset. A freely available public database, intended as a resource for researchers studying the immune response to SARS-CoV-2, is where the repertoires were released. Samples came from the ongoing ImmuneRACE study (first 160 participants) plus 1,254 subjects from 6 global collaborators. The sample metadata nearly always contained a de-identified subject ID, COVID-19 status, age in years and sex. HLA class I and class II types, where available, came from metadata supplied by the sample provider rather than from assay-based typing.

The CDR3 goes from the cysteine to the phenylalanine over 14 residues. The CDR3 DNA has 42 bases and is translated from base 1. Trimming removed 6 bases from V and 6 bases from J; the gene matches leave 5 bases unexplained. CDR1 LNHDA and CDR2 SQIVND were looked up in the germline V gene (reference sequence). General findings and caveats noted by the study authors: The quantity of clinical and demographic metadata differed by source and by participant and was supplied without curation.

Enrolling through a virtual design, the prospective study's participants ranged in age from roughly 18 to 95 years and lived across approximately 25 United States geographic areas. In the prospective study, participants were assigned to cohorts based on the clinical history participants reported in a screening survey and a study questionnaire. Mobile phlebotomists in the prospective study collected whole blood, serum and a nasopharyngeal or oropharyngeal swab from every participant. Over an approximately 2-month period, participants in the prospective study had the option of providing additional blood draws and questionnaires. Prospective study blood samples were shipped either frozen or at room temperature before DNA extraction.

The sequenced sample was PBMCs or T cells enriched from blood (not recorded which). The V gene is TRBV19 and the J gene is TRBJ2-7, with 13 middle bases fitting TRBD2. The sequence was obtained from a man aged 35-49 years with acute COVID-19. The nucleotides read TGTGCCAGTAGGGGGACTAGCGGGGTGTTCGAGCAGTACTTC. This yields the protein CASRGTSGVFEQYF.